A single sample gave rise to the 16 T cell receptor beta chains below, sequenced in a study of cytomegalovirus exposure and HLA in healthy donors. Assay used: immunoSEQ multiplex PCR; TCRdb lists only in-frame clones, some missing. Among 250,000 to 350,000 clones listed, nearly 90% were seen once. The sequencing input was PBMCs. These TCRs come from a man between 25 and 39 years old in good health and CMV-seronegative.

CDR3 protein: CASSPRTGLFYEQYF. The CDR3 DNA sequence: TGTGCCAGCAGCCCGCGGACAGGGCTTTTCTACGAGCAGTACTTC. This chain connects TRBV9 to TRBJ2-7; 8 nucleotides match TRBD1. The V gene end was trimmed by 4 bases and the J gene end by 3 bases; junction bases not matched to a gene: 9. This CDR3 region has 15 residues. CDR1 is SGDLS and CDR2 is YYNGEE in the germline V gene.

This clone appeared a few times. V is TRBV6-6 and J is TRBJ1-5; D is uncertain. There are 11 residues in the CDR3. Trimming removed 6 bases from V and 8 bases from J, with 8 bases in between. Per the germline V gene, CDR1 is MNHNY and CDR2 is SVGAGI (reference sequence). DNA of the CDR3: TGTGCCAGCAGGAGCGTCGAGCCCCAGCATTTT. It yields the protein CASRSVEPQHF.

The chain recombines TRBV7-2 with TRBJ2-2; possibly TRBD2 for D (5 bases). CDR3 length equals 12 residues. Germline V lookup: CDR1 SGHTA, CDR2 FQGNSA. Trimming pared 3 bases from V and 8 bases from J, leaving 7 bases between. In DNA form, the CDR3 reads TGTGCCAGCAGCTTGAGGGTAGGGGAGCTGTTTTTT. Amino acid sequence: CASSLRVGELFF.

The V and J genes are TRBV11-2 and TRBJ2-3; D possibly corresponds to TRBD1 (6 bases). V was pared by 4 bases and J by 2 bases, with 19 bases between. The germline gives CDR1 SGHAT, CDR2 FQNNGV. The CDR3 loop spans 17 amino acids. The CDR3 bases are TGTGCCAGCAGCTCCAAGGGGGTTAAGGAACTCACAGATACGCAGTATTTT. Translating gives CASSSKGVKELTDTQYF.

V usage is TRBV7-9 and J usage is TRBJ2-7; 8 positions match TRBD2. Germline V gene sequence: CDR1 SEHNR, CDR2 FQNEAQ (reference sequence). The CDR3 sequence is 13 residues long. V dropped 10 bases and J dropped 2; count of bases not matched to a gene: 7. For the CDR3, the DNA is TGTGCCACCACTGGAGCGGGGGCCTACGAGCAGTACTTC. Its translation is CATTGAGAYEQYF.

The genes are TRBV27 and TRBJ2-7, with 7 nucleotides matching TRBD1. The CDR3 has 13 residues. V lost 3 bases and J lost 12; bases outside the gene matches: 11. CDR1 is MNHEY and CDR2 is SMNVEV in the germline V gene (reference sequence). The CDR3, as DNA: TGTGCCAGCAGTTTCCCAAGGGACAGCAACCTGTACTTC. This codes for CASSFPRDSNLYF.

The chain combines TRBV7-2 with TRBJ1-1; possibly TRBD1 for D (6 bases). In germline, CDR1 is SGHTA, CDR2 FQGNSA. Trimming took 0 bases from V and 4 from J, leaving 12 bases between them. The CDR3 spans 15 residues. Here the CDR3 reads CASSLAQGMGTEAFF. CDR3 nucleotide sequence: TGTGCCAGCAGCTTAGCGCAGGGGATGGGCACTGAAGCTTTCTTT.

V usage is TRBV19 and J usage is TRBJ2-2, with 7 bases that match TRBD2. Germline V gives CDR1 LNHDA, CDR2 SQIVND (reference sequence). This CDR3 is built from 17 residues. V dropped 3 bases and J dropped 9; count of bases not matched to a gene: 16. The CDR3 DNA follows: TGTGCCAGTAGTATGGGGGAGGGGATGAATTTACGCCGGGAGCTGTTTTTT. As protein: CASSMGEGMNLRRELFF.

The rearrangement joins TRBV25-1 to TRBJ2-3, with D perhaps matching TRBD2 (6 bases). Germline CDR1 MGHDK, CDR2 SYGVNS. The CDR3 runs 13 residues. V was shortened by 5 bases and J by 4 bases, with 10 bases between the two germline ends. CDR3 protein: CASSFWGADTQYF. As DNA, the CDR3 is TGTGCCAGCAGTTTTTGGGGGGCAGATACGCAGTATTTT.

This chain uses TRBV29-1 with TRBJ2-3; D might be TRBD2 (7 bases). The CDR3 is 17 residues long. Trimming removed 3 bases from V and 0 bases from J, with 19 bases in between. Germline assignment: CDR1 SQVTM and CDR2 ANQGSEA. In DNA form, the CDR3 reads TGCAGCGTTGAGTTGAGTAAGCGGGGACATAGCACAGATACGCAGTATTTT. Translating it yields CSVELSKRGHSTDTQYF.

The chain couples TRBV6-4 to TRBJ2-1; TRBD2 aligns across 14 bases. CDR1 and CDR2 (germline): MRHNA, SNTAGT. The CDR3 has 15 amino acids. The ends lost 4 bases at V and 5 bases at J; junction bases unmatched: 1. The CDR3 DNA is TGTGCCAGCAGTGGACTAGCGGGGGGGCACAATGAGCAGTTCTTC. As protein: CASSGLAGGHNEQFF.

This chain connects TRBV11-3 to TRBJ2-2; TRBD2 agrees at 7 bases. V lost 4 bases and J lost 1; bases outside the gene matches: 0. This CDR3 is 14 amino acids long. CDR1 SGHNT and CDR2 YENEEA come from the germline V gene. The CDR3 DNA reads as TGTGCCAGCAGCTCGGGAGGGAACACCGGGGAGCTGTTTTTT. Its protein product is CASSSGGNTGELFF.

V and J are TRBV27 and TRBJ2-7; D possibly corresponds to TRBD1 (6 bases). Germline CDR1 and CDR2: MNHEY and SMNVEV (reference sequence). The CDR3 totals 15 residues. Trimming left V 5 bases short and J 0 bases short, with 14 bases between. CDR3 residues: CASSLLTGSSYEQYF. DNA of the CDR3: TGTGCCAGCAGTCTTCTGACAGGCAGCTCCTACGAGCAGTACTTC.

This rearrangement joins TRBV11-2 to TRBJ2-3; possible D gene TRBD2, 6 bases. In germline, CDR1 is SGHAT, CDR2 FQNNGV. CDR3 length equals 16 residues. V lost 0 bases, J lost 2 bases, and 12 bases lay in between. CDR3 region: CASSLEDGGSTDTQYF. CDR3 coding DNA: TGTGCCAGCAGCTTAGAAGACGGGGGATCCACAGATACGCAGTATTTT.

This clone was counted between two and nine times. The chain employs TRBV29-1 and TRBJ2-3; D may be TRBD1 (6 bases). The CDR3 spans 12 residues. The V and J ends lost 6 bases and 2 bases respectively, with 9 bases between them. The germline V gene has CDR1 SQVTM and CDR2 ANQGSEA. The CDR3 sequence is CSVQGPTDTQYF. The CDR3 DNA is TGCAGCGTCCAGGGGCCCACAGATACGCAGTATTTT.

The V call is TRBV6-6, the J call TRBJ2-5, with D unresolved. The V and J ends lost 10 bases and 4 bases respectively, with 10 bases between them. The CDR3 loop spans 11 amino acids. Germline assignment: CDR1 MNHNY and CDR2 SVGAGI (reference sequence). The CDR3: CATAVGETQYF. CDR3 DNA sequence: TGTGCCACGGCGGTGGGAGAGACCCAGTACTTC.